This TCR beta chain is from a study of human T cells and chemical hapten exposure. Study-wide background: Sensitization involved placing 2% DPC onto an approximately 2 cm by approximately 2 cm region of upper inner arm skin. Mostly female patients had alopecia areata, totalis or universalis.

Time point of the sample: patch test 1, 2 weeks after DPC sensitization. The treatment was: therapeutic diphenylcyclopropenone sensitization with weekly scalp DPC. Unfractionated whole blood yielded the extracted total RNA. TCRdb recomputed calls from the RACE reads with MiXCR, one row per CDR3 protein. The table has 350,000 or so distinct CDR3 sequences, around 7% seen once. This receptor was taken from a woman younger than 30 with alopecia areata. Some clones in this sample may be carry-over from other donors' samples. Sample: whole blood, taken in connection with sensitization to the hapten diphenylcyclopropenone (DPC).

CDR3 DNA sequence: TGTGCCAGCAGTAAAACGCAGACCCAGTACTTC. Protein sequence: CASSKTQTQYF. J is TRBJ2-5 and V is TRBV28; D not resolved. The CDR3 has 11 amino acids. The V gene's germline CDR1 is MDHEN and CDR2 SYDVKM. Trimming took off 5 bases at V and 6 bases at J, with 7 bases between the two ends.